The 23 T cell receptor beta chains reported below all come from one sample, sequenced in a study of blood T cell repertoires in COVID-19. This table comes from immunoSEQ multiplex PCR, and its TCRdb copy is limited to in-frame clones, with some not included. Here the sample spans some 180,000 clones, more than 70% being singletons. The specimen sequenced was peripheral blood. The receptors shown here come from a woman aged 55-70 years with acute or convalescent COVID-19.

The chain links TRBV6-6 to TRBJ1-4; TRBD1 agrees at 10 bases. Looked up from germline, CDR1 is MNHNY and CDR2 is SVGAGI (reference sequence). The CDR3 is 13 amino acids. The V segment lost 4 bases and the J segment 10 bases; nucleotides outside the gene matches: 3. For the CDR3, the DNA is TGTGCCAGCAGTTTCGGACAGGGGGGAAAACTGTTTTTT. Translated: CASSFGQGGKLFF.

The chain is built from TRBV7-9 and TRBJ2-3; 10 bases fit TRBD2. Germline V gives CDR1 SEHNR, CDR2 FQNEAQ (reference sequence). CDR3 length equals 17 residues. With 5 bases clipped from V and 5 bases from J, the junction kept 13 bases outside the gene matches. CDR3 DNA: TGTGCCAGCAGCCCAGGCAAGAGCGGGGGGGCCGGAGATACGCAGTATTTT. Amino acid sequence: CASSPGKSGGAGDTQYF.

As regards this clone: One end of the junction does not line up with germline, which may come from a read error. CDR3 residues: CASSQVQGIEPFF. The CDR3 nucleotides are TGTGCCAGCAGCCAAGTACAGGGCATTGAACCTTTCTTT. V usage is TRBV3-1 (or the pseudogene TRBV3-2) and J usage is TRBJ1-1; TRBD1 is a possible D gene (6 bases). The CDR3 loop spans 13 amino acids. From germline, CDR1 is LGHDT and CDR2 YNNKEL (reference sequence).

This chain connects TRBV30 to TRBJ2-1; 12 bases line up with TRBD2. Germline V gives CDR1 GTSNPN, CDR2 SVGIG (reference sequence). The CDR3 is made up of 20 amino acids. The junction had 22 bases not matched to a gene; V was cut back by 3 bases and J by 7 bases. The CDR3 sequence: CAWSKLVSGMTSGRLNEQFF. For the CDR3, the DNA is TGTGCCTGGAGCAAATTGGTCAGCGGGATGACTAGCGGGAGACTTAATGAGCAGTTCTTC.

This clone was observed once. V usage is TRBV28 and J usage is TRBJ2-1; 7 bases fit TRBD1. This CDR3 is 13 amino acids long. Unmatched junction bases numbered 4, after V lost 5 bases and J lost 6 bases. Germline V gene data show CDR1 as MDHEN and CDR2 as SYDVKM. The chain's CDR3 is CASSPYRGNEQFF. The DNA for the CDR3 is TGTGCCAGCAGTCCTTACAGGGGCAATGAGCAGTTCTTC.

This chain uses TRBV3-1 (or the pseudogene TRBV3-2) with TRBJ1-3; D is ambiguous. The V gene's germline CDR1 is LGHDT and CDR2 YNNKEL (reference sequence). This CDR3 has 15 amino acids. Trimming removed 4 bases from V and 0 bases from J, with 10 bases in between. CDR3 coding DNA: TGTGCCAGCAGCCGACCAGCGAGCTCTGGAAACACCATATATTTT. It encodes CASSRPASSGNTIYF.

The V and J genes are TRBV19 and TRBJ2-7; 10 positions match TRBD2. This CDR3 has 15 amino acids. With 4 bases clipped from V and 0 bases from J, the junction kept 3 bases outside the gene matches. From germline, CDR1 is LNHDA and CDR2 SQIVND (reference sequence). The CDR3 DNA is TGTGCCAGTAGTAGTGGACTAGCGGTCTCCTACGAGCAGTACTTC. Protein: CASSSGLAVSYEQYF.

The chain carries TRBV7-2 and TRBJ1-3, with 7 positions matching TRBD1. Germline trimming cut 6 bases from V and 4 bases from J; bases unmatched to any gene: 3. This CDR3 has 13 amino acids. From germline, CDR1 is SGHTA and CDR2 FQGNSA. The CDR3 DNA follows: TGTGCCAGCAGTTCAGGGGGAGGAAACACCATATATTTT. Its translation is CASSSGGGNTIYF.

The V and J genes are TRBV23-1 and TRBJ1-5, with unresolved D. TRBV23-1 is identified as an open reading frame with a role that is uncertain. The CDR3 is made up of 14 amino acids. Between the trimmed V and J ends, which lost 0 bases and 2 bases, there was a span of 5 bases. The DNA for the CDR3 is TGCGCCAGCAGTCAATCGGCCTGCAATCAGCCCCAGCATTTT. Protein product: CASSQSACNQPQHF.

On this clone: The junction and the germline gene differ at one end; a read error may be behind it. V and J are TRBV7-7 and TRBJ2-1; TRBD2 matches 7 bases. The CDR3 length is 15 residues. Germline lookup yields CDR1 SSHAT and CDR2 FNYEAQ (reference sequence). CDR3 sequence reads: CASSSSASGINEQFF. In DNA, the CDR3 is TGTGCTAGCAGCTCGAGCGCTAGCGGAATCAATGAGCAGTTCTTC.

This rearrangement joins TRBV6-4 to TRBJ1-5; D remains unclear. Trimming took off 4 bases at V and 9 bases at J, with 13 bases between the two ends. The CDR3 consists of 13 residues. The germline V gene has CDR1 MRHNA and CDR2 SNTAGT. The CDR3 loop reads CASSANLNGPQHF. The CDR3 coding sequence is TGTGCCAGCAGTGCGAATTTGAACGGGCCCCAGCATTTT.

V usage is TRBV11-3 and J usage is TRBJ1-1, with D uncertain. The CDR3 sequence is 15 residues long. With 0 bases removed from V and 4 bases from J, the gap between germline ends came to 12 bases. Per the germline V gene, CDR1 is SGHNT and CDR2 is YENEEA. The CDR3 here is CASSLDPGGSTEAFF. The DNA for the CDR3 is TGTGCCAGCAGCTTAGATCCAGGAGGCAGCACTGAAGCTTTCTTT.

The CDR3 coding sequence is TGCGCCAGCAGCTTGGTGGGGACAGGGGGAACTGAGCAGTTCTTC. Its protein is CASSLVGTGGTEQFF. V and J are TRBV5-1 and TRBJ2-1; 11 nucleotides match TRBD1. Germline values: CDR1 SGHRS, CDR2 YFSETQ. The CDR3 sequence is 15 residues long. The trim removed 0 bases at V and 9 bases at J, leaving 5 bases unmatched.

This chain joins TRBV28 and TRBJ1-1; unclear D gene. This CDR3 has 12 amino acids. In germline, CDR1 is MDHEN, CDR2 SYDVKM. Trimming left V 2 bases short and J 8 bases short, with 9 bases between. The CDR3 DNA reads TGTGCCAGCAGTTTACGTGTGGCCGAAGCTTTCTTT. Protein product: CASSLRVAEAFF.

CDR3 region: CASRQTGRDQPQHF. DNA for the CDR3: TGTGCCAGCAGACAGACAGGAAGGGACCAGCCCCAGCATTTT. This chain uses TRBV25-1 with TRBJ1-5, with D possibly matching TRBD1 (6 bases). Looked up from germline, CDR1 is MGHDK and CDR2 is SYGVNS. Trimming removed 6 bases at V and 7 bases at J, with 16 bases between. This CDR3 is built from 14 residues.

CDR3 sequence (DNA): TGTGCCTGGAGCGTCGGACTAGCGGGAGTTTTAAATGAGCAGTTCTTC. Its protein product is CAWSVGLAGVLNEQFF. V usage is TRBV30 and J usage is TRBJ2-1; TRBD2 matches at 13 bases. V gave up 3 bases and J gave up 7 bases; unmatched junction bases: 9. The germline V gene has CDR1 GTSNPN and CDR2 SVGIG (reference sequence). CDR3 length: 16 amino acids.

The rearrangement joins TRBV19 to TRBJ2-2; 14 nucleotides line up with TRBD2. CDR1 LNHDA and CDR2 SQIVND come from the germline V gene (reference sequence). This CDR3 is 17 amino acids long. Trimming removed 5 bases from V and 7 bases from J; junction bases left unmatched: 9. The CDR3 bases are TGTGCCAGTAGTCGTTTCGGGACTAGCGGGAGAGTCGGGGAGCTGTTTTTT. It specifies CASSRFGTSGRVGELFF.

J is TRBJ1-5 and V is TRBV7-2, with 7 bases lining up with TRBD1. CDR1 and CDR2 from the germline V gene are SGHTA and FQGNSA. The CDR3 covers 17 residues. The ends lost 5 bases at V and 1 base at J; junction bases unmatched: 11. In DNA form, the CDR3 reads TGTGCCAGCAGCGCCGTGACTGTGACAGGGAGCAATCAGCCCCAGCATTTT. It yields the protein CASSAVTVTGSNQPQHF. The whole variable domain, filled in from reference TRBV7-2 and TRBJ1-5, reads GAGVSQSPSNKVTEKGKDVELRCDPISGHTALYWYRQSLGQGLEFLIYFQGNSAPDKSGLPSDRFSAERTGGSVSTLTIQRTQQEDSAVYLCASSAVTVTGSNQPQHFGDGTRLSIL.

This clone was picked up one time. The J gene is TRBJ1-5, the V gene TRBV28; D gene uncertain. The V gene's germline CDR1 is MDHEN and CDR2 SYDVKM. This CDR3 region has 12 residues. The V gene lost 11 bases and the J gene lost 0 bases, with 8 bases spanning the gap. CDR3 residues: CAASGSNQPQHF. The CDR3 region has the DNA TGTGCCGCCAGCGGTAGCAATCAGCCCCAGCATTTT.

V usage is TRBV25-1 and J usage is TRBJ2-5; 9 positions match TRBD2. This CDR3 comprises 15 residues. Germline lookup yields CDR1 MGHDK and CDR2 SYGVNS. V was clipped by 5 bases and J by 7 bases; unmatched bases: 11. As DNA, the CDR3 is TGTGCCAGCAGTCAAGGGAGTAGCGGGAGTGTGACCCAGTACTTC. It yields the protein CASSQGSSGSVTQYF.

The chain couples TRBV18 to TRBJ1-4, with TRBD1 matching over 8 bases. The CDR3 covers 15 residues. With 3 bases clipped from V and 3 bases from J, the junction kept 3 bases outside the gene matches. Per the germline V gene, CDR1 is KGHSH and CDR2 is LQKENI. The CDR3 DNA follows: TGTGCCAGCTCACCGCAGGGGGCACCTAATGAAAAACTGTTTTTT. This codes for CASSPQGAPNEKLFF.

The V gene is TRBV6-5, the J gene TRBJ2-4; 10 bases align to TRBD2. This CDR3 is 15 amino acids long. J lost 5 bases, V lost 6 bases, and 7 bases had no gene match. The germline gives CDR1 MNHEY, CDR2 SVGAGI. In DNA form, the CDR3 reads TGTGCCAGCAGCTTTGCGGGGACTAGCGAAAACATTCAGTACTTC. Its protein is CASSFAGTSENIQYF.

The sample holds one count of this clone. The V gene is TRBV11-3, the J gene TRBJ2-4; TRBD2 might be the D (6 bases). Germline values: CDR1 SGHNT, CDR2 YENEEA. V lost 5 bases to trimming and J lost 8 bases, with 13 bases between them. The CDR3 is made up of 13 amino acids. The CDR3 nucleotides are TGTGCCAGCAGCGCCCCGGGGGTGGACATTCAGTACTTC. Amino acids: CASSAPGVDIQYF.